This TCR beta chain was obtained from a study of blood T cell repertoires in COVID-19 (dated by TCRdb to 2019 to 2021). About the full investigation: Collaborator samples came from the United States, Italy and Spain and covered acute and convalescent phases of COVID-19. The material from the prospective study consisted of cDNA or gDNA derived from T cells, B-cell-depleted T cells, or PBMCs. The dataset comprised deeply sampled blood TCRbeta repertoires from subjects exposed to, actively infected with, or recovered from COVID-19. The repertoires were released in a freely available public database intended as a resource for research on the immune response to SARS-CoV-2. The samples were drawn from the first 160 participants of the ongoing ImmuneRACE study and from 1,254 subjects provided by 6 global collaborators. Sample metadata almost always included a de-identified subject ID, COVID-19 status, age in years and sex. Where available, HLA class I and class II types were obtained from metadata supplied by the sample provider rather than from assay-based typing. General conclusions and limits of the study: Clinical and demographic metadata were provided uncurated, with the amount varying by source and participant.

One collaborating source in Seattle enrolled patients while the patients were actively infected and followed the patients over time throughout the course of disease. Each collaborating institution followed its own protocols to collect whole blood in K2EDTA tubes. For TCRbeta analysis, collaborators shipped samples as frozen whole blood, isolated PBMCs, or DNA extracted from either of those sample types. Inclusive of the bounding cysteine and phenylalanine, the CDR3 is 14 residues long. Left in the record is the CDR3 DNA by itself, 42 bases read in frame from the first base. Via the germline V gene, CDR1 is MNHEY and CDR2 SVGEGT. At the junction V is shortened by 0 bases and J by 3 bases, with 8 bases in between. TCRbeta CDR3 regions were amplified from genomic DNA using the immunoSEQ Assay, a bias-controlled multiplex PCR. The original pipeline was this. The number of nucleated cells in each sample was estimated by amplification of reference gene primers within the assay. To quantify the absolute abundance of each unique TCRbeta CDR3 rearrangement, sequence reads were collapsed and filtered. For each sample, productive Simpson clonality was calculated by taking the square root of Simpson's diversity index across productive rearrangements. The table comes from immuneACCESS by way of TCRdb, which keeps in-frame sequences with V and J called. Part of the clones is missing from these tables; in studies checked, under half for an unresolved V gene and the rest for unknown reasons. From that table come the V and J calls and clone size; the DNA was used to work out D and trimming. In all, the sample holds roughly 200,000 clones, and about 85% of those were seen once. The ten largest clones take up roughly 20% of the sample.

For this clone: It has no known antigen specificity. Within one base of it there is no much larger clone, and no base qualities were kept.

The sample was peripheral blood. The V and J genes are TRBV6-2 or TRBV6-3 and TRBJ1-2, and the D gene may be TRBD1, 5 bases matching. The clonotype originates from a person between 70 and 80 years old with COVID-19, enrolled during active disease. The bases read TGTGCCAGCAGTTACTCTTGGGGCTACTATGGCTACACCTTC. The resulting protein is CASSYSWGYYGYTF.